This TCR beta chain was identified during a study of cytomegalovirus exposure and HLA in healthy donors. Study results and limitations: In an earlier analysis, productive rearrangement rates for most beta V segments clustered near 87% or 30%. Sequencing likely produced, as an artifact, a cluster of highly shared sequence variants. Association of a missense DCLRE1C variant with TCR beta V- and J-gene trimming was reported in a later analysis.

The CDR3 has 16 amino acids. Germline V gene data show CDR1 as SGHNT and CDR2 as YENEEA. V dropped 5 bases and J dropped 5; count of bases not matched to a gene: 10. A word on this clone: Its antigen is not known.

The PCR employed 60 Vbeta primers together with 13 Jbeta primers. Some clones are missing from TCRdb's copy, which holds only in-frame ones; the method was immunoSEQ multiplex PCR. Here the sample spans 180,000 or so clones, around 79% being singletons. The clonotype comes from a man aged 40-49 years in good health and CMV-seropositive. The sample was PBMCs. This chain links TRBV11-3 with TRBJ2-7, with TRBD2 identical over 12 bases. The CDR3 protein is CASSNQGLAGIHEQYF. DNA of the CDR3: TGTGCCAGCAGCAATCAAGGACTAGCGGGAATCCACGAGCAGTACTTC.